The clone carrying this T cell receptor beta chain was counted a single time. The antigen is undetermined. The CDR3 length is 15 residues. With 4 bases clipped from V and 6 bases from J, the junction kept 7 bases outside the gene matches. CDR1 and CDR2 from the germline V gene are MNHEY and SVGAGI. The source of the sample is a study of cytomegalovirus exposure and HLA in healthy donors. PCR employed 60 Vbeta and 13 Jbeta primers. The protocol was immunoSEQ multiplex PCR, while the TCRdb copy is restricted to in-frame clones and leaves out a portion. The table includes some 110,000 clones, about four fifths detected once. Study results and limitations: Later analysis identified some 16,000 TCR beta sequences associated with HLA alleles, using a false discovery rate threshold of 0.05.

This chain connects TRBV6-5 to TRBJ2-1; 9 bases are a match to TRBD2. The sample consisted of PBMCs. This sequence originates from a man in his forties or fifties in good health and CMV-seronegative. In DNA, the CDR3 is TGTGCCAGCAGTTGGGGCGGGGGGGGTGTCAATGAGCAGTTCTTC. This gives the protein CASSWGGGGVNEQFF.